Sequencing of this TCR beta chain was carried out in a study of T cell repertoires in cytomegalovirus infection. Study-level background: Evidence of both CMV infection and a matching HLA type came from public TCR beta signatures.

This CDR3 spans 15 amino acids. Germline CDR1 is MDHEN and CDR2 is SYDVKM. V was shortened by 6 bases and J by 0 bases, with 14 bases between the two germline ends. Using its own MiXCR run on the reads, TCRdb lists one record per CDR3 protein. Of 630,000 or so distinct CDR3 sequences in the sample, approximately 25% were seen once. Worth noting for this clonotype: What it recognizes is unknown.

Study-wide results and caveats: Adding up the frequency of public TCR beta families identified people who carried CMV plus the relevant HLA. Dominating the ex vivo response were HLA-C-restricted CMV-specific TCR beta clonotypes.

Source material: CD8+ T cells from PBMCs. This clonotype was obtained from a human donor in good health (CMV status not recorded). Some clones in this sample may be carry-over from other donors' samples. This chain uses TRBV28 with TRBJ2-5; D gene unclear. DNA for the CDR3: TGTGCCAGCAGCTCCCCGGACGATTACCAAGAGACCCAGTACTTC. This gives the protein CASSSPDDYQETQYF.